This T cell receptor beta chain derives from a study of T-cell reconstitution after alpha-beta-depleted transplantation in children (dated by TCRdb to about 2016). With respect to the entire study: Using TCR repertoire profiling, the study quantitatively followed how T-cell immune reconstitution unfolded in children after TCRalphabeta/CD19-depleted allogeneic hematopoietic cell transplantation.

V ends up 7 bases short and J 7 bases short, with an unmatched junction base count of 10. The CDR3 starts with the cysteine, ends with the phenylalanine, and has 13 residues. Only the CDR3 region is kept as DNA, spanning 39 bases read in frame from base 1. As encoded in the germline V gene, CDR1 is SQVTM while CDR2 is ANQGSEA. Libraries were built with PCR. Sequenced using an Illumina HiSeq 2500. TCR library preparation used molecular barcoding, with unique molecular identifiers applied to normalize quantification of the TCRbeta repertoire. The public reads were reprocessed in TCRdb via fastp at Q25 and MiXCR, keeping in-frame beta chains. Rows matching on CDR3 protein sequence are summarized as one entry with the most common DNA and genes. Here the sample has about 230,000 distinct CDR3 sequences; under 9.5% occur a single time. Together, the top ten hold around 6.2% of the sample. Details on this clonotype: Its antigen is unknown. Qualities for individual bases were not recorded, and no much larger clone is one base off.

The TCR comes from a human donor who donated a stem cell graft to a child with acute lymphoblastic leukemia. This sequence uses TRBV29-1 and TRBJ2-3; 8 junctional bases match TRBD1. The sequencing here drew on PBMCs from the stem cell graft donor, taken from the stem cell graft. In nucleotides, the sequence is TGCAGCGCGACCCCAGGGGGCGGGTATACGCAGTATTTT. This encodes CSATPGGGYTQYF.